This TCR beta chain came from a study of Graves' ophthalmopathy and Graves' hyperthyroidism. For the study at large: Cases classed as stable hyperthyroidism had no ophthalmopathy within 18 months of follow-up. General study findings and limits: Cross-validated, the 13-signature model showed 87.88%/81.08% sensitivity/specificity, and 80%/75% in the test set. The model reached approximately 67% sensitivity and around 72% specificity for predicting ophthalmopathy progression.

In germline, CDR1 is SGHAT, CDR2 FQNNGV. V was trimmed by 3 bases and J by 5 bases, leaving 10 bases between them. This CDR3 region has 13 residues. Beta-chain TCR CDR3 regions were amplified from RNA transcripts. HTBI primers were employed in first-round RT-PCR, then a second-round multiplex PCR followed. TCRdb ran MiXCR on the multiplex PCR reads and lists one entry per CDR3 protein. Among about 1.1 million distinct CDR3 sequences listed, less than 45% were seen once. Turning to this clonotype: The antigen is undetermined.

The TCR comes from an adult man with Graves' hyperthyroidism. The chain carries TRBV11-2 and TRBJ2-5; D is uncertain. The sample consisted of peripheral blood or thyroid tissue (not recorded which). For the CDR3, the DNA is TGTGCCAGCAGCTTGGACCACGGGGAGACCCAGTACTTC. Translation: CASSLDHGETQYF.